A selection of T cell receptor beta chains follows, all from one sample in a study of shared clonotypes between healthy human individuals. Clones were read by immunoSEQ multiplex PCR, and TCRdb kept only the in-frame ones, dropping some. In the table there are 2 million to 2.5 million clones, more than 80% of which are singletons. The source material was naive CD4+ T cells from PBMCs. These receptors were obtained from a man younger than 30 in good health. Some clones in this sample may be carry-over from other donors' samples. Each CDR3 is given without its conserved first and last residue. Each record gives: D gene, J gene, V gene, CDR3 protein. A D gene is named only where the DNA matches it firmly.

. TRBJ2-5 TRBV5-6 ASSLAFTAQETQY
TRBD1 TRBJ2-5 TRBV6-1 ASFLTGVKTQY
. TRBJ2-7 TRBV19 ASSPAIGRSFHEQY
. TRBJ1-6 TRBV28 ASSLTATDDSPLH
TRBD1 TRBJ2-2 TRBV2 ASTGQGAIGELF
TRBD1 TRBJ2-7 TRBV18 ASSFGQVHSYEQY
TRBD1 TRBJ2-1 TRBV5-1 ASSLEPGQHNEQF
TRBD2 TRBJ2-3 TRBV7-2 ASSLPSGRADTQY
. TRBJ2-3 TRBV13 ASTESGRYTDTQY
. TRBJ2-7 TRBV11-2 ASISSVGRPFSYEQY
TRBD1 TRBJ1-6 TRBV2 ASSGPDRGANSPLH
TRBD1 TRBJ1-1 TRBV5-1 ASSLRTGSEAF
. TRBJ1-4 TRBV19 ASSISSRRHNEKLF
TRBD2 TRBJ2-1 TRBV11-2 ASSVLSAGGSYNEQF
TRBD1 TRBJ1-2 TRBV5-1 ATGQDYGYT
. TRBJ2-3 TRBV5-1 ASSLEGLTDTQY
TRBD1 TRBJ2-5 TRBV10-3 AISATGLGETQY
TRBD2 TRBJ2-1 TRBV28 ASSRLADYNEQF
TRBD2 TRBJ2-7 TRBV2 ASTLAGGPYEQY
. TRBJ2-1 TRBV7-6 ASSLQKGGGEQF
. TRBJ1-4 TRBV6-1 ASTYSEKLF
. TRBJ1-4 TRBV21-1 ASSKGVTGENEKLF
TRBD1 TRBJ2-1 TRBV5-6 ASSQDRAPYNEQF
TRBD2 TRBJ2-1 TRBV7-3 ASSPSSGLGSNEQF
. TRBJ1-2 TRBV5-6 ASSLGYRTDYGYT
TRBD1 TRBJ1-1 TRBV4-1 ASSPLWTGGTLKNTEAF
TRBD2 TRBJ2-1 TRBV11-2 ASSLLIAGGPHNEQF
. TRBJ2-7 TRBV7-3 ASSVAGTSSYEQY
. TRBJ2-1 TRBV28 ASSEGGFHNEQF
. TRBJ2-5 TRBV28 ASSSRETQY
. TRBJ2-7 TRBV27 ASSFRDEQY
TRBD2 TRBJ2-7 TRBV5-4 ASSLRGGRAREQY
TRBD2 TRBJ2-7 TRBV7-3 ASSTWEGEQY
TRBD1 TRBJ2-1 TRBV28 ASSVSDRDFNEQF
. TRBJ2-3 TRBV19 ASSMWQGEDTQY
TRBD2 TRBJ2-1 TRBV27 ASSLYQRGVSYNEQF
. TRBJ1-2 TRBV10-2 ASSESRGGYGYT
TRBD2 TRBJ2-3 TRBV11-2 ASRRLAGGPGGRNTQY
. TRBJ1-2 TRBV6-5 ASSFSNYGYT
TRBD2 TRBJ2-7 TRBV2 ASSGGRAGREQY
TRBD1 TRBJ2-7 TRBV5-4 ASSSATGVSDEQY
. TRBJ1-1 TRBV2 ASSTRLYTEAF
. TRBJ1-2 TRBV20-1 SASRGTGYT
TRBD1 TRBJ1-1 TRBV18 ASSPDRGRETEAF
. TRBJ2-1 TRBV30 AWSVRIRFNEQF
TRBD2 TRBJ2-2 TRBV11-2 ASLGGGLAFGELF
TRBD2 TRBJ2-5 TRBV5-1 ASSLGASGFQETQY
. TRBJ2-7 TRBV7-9 ASGLSYEQY
TRBD1 TRBJ1-4 TRBV2 ASRTGREKLF
. TRBJ2-1 TRBV29-1 SVFRLAQNSYNEQF
TRBD1 TRBJ1-6 TRBV28 ASTTPGTGTSPLH
TRBD1 TRBJ2-5 TRBV28 ASWRDRGIGETQY
. TRBJ2-7 TRBV7-2 ASSLAGGYEQY
. TRBJ2-2 TRBV7-2 ASNAYGLPITGELF
. TRBJ2-7 TRBV2 ASSSYEQY
. TRBJ2-1 TRBV2 ASSARGNEQF
TRBD2 TRBJ2-4 TRBV7-9 ASSLVTSVQY
. TRBJ2-5 TRBV5-4 ASSFSSGSQETQY
. TRBJ2-5 TRBV27 ASSHGGSQETQY